This T cell receptor beta chain was recovered during a study of blood T cell repertoires in COVID-19. This table comes from immunoSEQ multiplex PCR, and its TCRdb copy is limited to in-frame clones, with some not included. The profile shows under 250,000 clones, around 84% of them singletons. Sequencing input: peripheral blood. The origin of this receptor is a man aged 45-65 years with active or convalescent COVID-19.

The CDR3 DNA reads TGTGCCAGCAGCCCCTGGCGGCAGGGTGCGGACACCGGGGAGCTGTTTTTT. This gives the protein CASSPWRQGADTGELFF. This rearrangement joins TRBV11-2 to TRBJ2-2, with D possibly matching TRBD1 (5 bases). Trimming stripped 5 bases from V and 3 bases from J, with 19 bases between. Per the germline V gene, CDR1 is SGHAT and CDR2 is FQNNGV. The CDR3 is 17 residues long.